The 7 T cell receptor beta chains below were found in one sample sequenced in a study of Graves' ophthalmopathy and Graves' hyperthyroidism. Amplified material comprised TCR beta CDR3 regions derived from RNA transcripts. The workflow started with a first-round RT-PCR run with HTBI primers and then moved on to a second-round multiplex PCR. TCRdb used MiXCR to reprocess the multiplex PCR reads, holding one entry per CDR3 protein. The sample contains fewer than 600,000 distinct CDR3 sequences, around 14% of which appear only once. Sequenced input: blood. These receptor sequences come from a woman in her thirties with Graves' ophthalmopathy.

This clonotype was observed at least ten times. This rearrangement joins TRBV6-1 to TRBJ2-7, with D possibly TRBD2 on 5 matching bases. This CDR3 has 14 amino acids. V gave up 6 bases and J gave up 7 bases, with 19 bases separating them. Germline CDR1 is MNHNS and CDR2 is SASEGT. The CDR3 bases are TGTGCCAGCAGGCCCGGCGCAGGTCGGAGGGAGCAGTACTTC. Encoded protein: CASRPGAGRREQYF.

In its sample, this clonotype was seen many times. This sequence joins TRBV28 and TRBJ1-2; no reliable D call. V lost 8 bases and J lost 5, with 9 bases in between. The CDR3 extends over 11 amino acids. Germline V CDR1 and CDR2: MDHEN, SYDVKM. The CDR3 region has the DNA TGTGCCAGCGGTGGAAGATATGGCTACACCTTC. As protein: CASGGRYGYTF.

This clonotype showed up many times. The CDR3 is CSVGALTYEQYF. The CDR3 DNA is TGCAGCGTTGGGGCGCTTACCTACGAGCAGTACTTC. The chain has TRBV29-1 and TRBJ2-7; no reliable D call. Looked up from germline, CDR1 is SQVTM and CDR2 is ANQGSEA. V lost 4 bases, J lost 2 bases, and 9 bases lay in between. CDR3 length: 12 residues.

This clonotype was recorded a few times. The V and J genes are TRBV3-1 and TRBJ2-7; D remains ambiguous. V was clipped by 3 bases and J by 3 bases, with 18 bases between them. The CDR3 totals 16 residues. Germline values: CDR1 LGHDT, CDR2 YNNKEL (reference sequence). CDR3: CASSHSERVLSYEQYF. For the CDR3, the DNA is TGTGCCAGCAGCCATTCGGAACGGGTCTTAAGCTACGAGCAGTACTTC.

In its sample, this clonotype was seen many times. The gene calls are TRBV19 and TRBJ2-7; 8 bases map to TRBD2. CDR3 length: 16 amino acids. Looked up from germline, CDR1 is LNHDA and CDR2 is SQIVND (reference sequence). V lost 4 bases, J lost 2 bases, and 10 bases stayed unmatched. The CDR3 reads CASSTAPGLVAYEQYF. The CDR3 DNA follows: TGTGCCAGTAGTACTGCCCCGGGACTAGTAGCCTACGAGCAGTACTTC. Variable domain in full (rest from reference TRBV19 and TRBJ2-7): DGGITQSPKYLFRKEGQNVTLSCEQNLNHDAMYWYRQDPGQGLRLIYYSQIVNDFQKGDIAEGYSVSREKKESFPLTVTSAQKNPTAFYLCASSTAPGLVAYEQYFGPGTRLTVT.

This clonotype was detected ten times or more. J is TRBJ1-2 and V is TRBV24-1; D possibly corresponds to TRBD1 (5 bases). Germline values: CDR1 KGHDR, CDR2 SFDVKD. The ends were cut back, 4 bases at V and 8 bases at J, with 10 bases in the middle. This CDR3 is built from 12 residues. The CDR3 DNA is TGTGCCACCAGTGAACCGGGACGAGGCTACACCTTC. Residues: CATSEPGRGYTF.

This clonotype was counted ten times or more. A single base separates this from a much larger clone, so it may be a read error. This chain joins TRBV6-1 and TRBJ1-2; 8 nucleotides align to TRBD1. This CDR3 comprises 15 residues. Germline CDR1 is MNHNS and CDR2 is SASEGT. This chain's CDR3 is CASSEADRAGYGYIF. CDR3 nucleotides: TGTGCCAGCAGTGAAGCGGACAGGGCGGGCTATGGCTACATCTTC.